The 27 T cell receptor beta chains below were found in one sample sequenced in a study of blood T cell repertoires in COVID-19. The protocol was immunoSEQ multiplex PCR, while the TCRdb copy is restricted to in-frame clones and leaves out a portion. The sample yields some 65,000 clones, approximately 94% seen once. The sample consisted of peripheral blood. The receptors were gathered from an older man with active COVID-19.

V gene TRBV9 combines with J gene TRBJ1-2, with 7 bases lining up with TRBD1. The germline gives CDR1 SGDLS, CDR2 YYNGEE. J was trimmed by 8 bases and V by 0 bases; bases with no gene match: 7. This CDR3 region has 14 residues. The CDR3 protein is CASSVGTGVSGYTF. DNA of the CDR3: TGTGCCAGCAGCGTAGGAACAGGGGTATCCGGCTACACCTTC. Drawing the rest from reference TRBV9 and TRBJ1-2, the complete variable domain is DSGVTQTPKHLITATGQRVTLRCSPRSGDLSVYWYQQSLDQGLQFLIQYYNGEERAKGNILERFSAQQFPDLHSELNLSSLELGDSALYFCASSVGTGVSGYTFGSGTRLTVV.

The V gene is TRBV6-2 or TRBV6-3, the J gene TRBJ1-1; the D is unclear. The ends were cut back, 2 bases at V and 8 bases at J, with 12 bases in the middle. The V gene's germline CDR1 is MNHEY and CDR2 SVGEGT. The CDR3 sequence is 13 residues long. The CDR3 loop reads CASSYEGRTEAFF. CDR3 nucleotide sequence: TGTGCCAGCAGTTACGAGGGCAGGACCGAAGCTTTCTTT.

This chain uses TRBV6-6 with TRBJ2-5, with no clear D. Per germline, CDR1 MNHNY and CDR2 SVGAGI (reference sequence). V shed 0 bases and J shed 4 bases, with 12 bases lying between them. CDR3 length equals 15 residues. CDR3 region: CASSYSSDGTETQYF. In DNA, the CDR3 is TGTGCCAGCAGTTACTCCAGCGACGGAACAGAGACCCAGTACTTC.

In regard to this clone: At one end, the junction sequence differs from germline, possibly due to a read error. This chain's CDR3 is CASSQNAEAFF. The DNA of the CDR3 is TGTGCCAGCAGTCAGAACGCTGAAGCTTTCTTT. The rearrangement uses TRBV5-6 and TRBJ1-1; D uncertain. Per the germline V gene, CDR1 is SGHDT and CDR2 is YYEEEE. There are 11 residues in the CDR3.

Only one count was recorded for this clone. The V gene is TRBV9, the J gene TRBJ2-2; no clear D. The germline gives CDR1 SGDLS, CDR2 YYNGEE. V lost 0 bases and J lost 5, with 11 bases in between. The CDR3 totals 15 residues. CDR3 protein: CASSVVPTQTGELFF. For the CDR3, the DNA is TGTGCCAGCAGCGTAGTCCCCACACAGACCGGGGAGCTGTTTTTT.

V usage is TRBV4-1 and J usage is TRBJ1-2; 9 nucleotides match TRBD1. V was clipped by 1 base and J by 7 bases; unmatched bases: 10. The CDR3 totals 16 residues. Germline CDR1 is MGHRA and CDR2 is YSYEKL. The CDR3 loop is CASSQVLDRGSGGYTF. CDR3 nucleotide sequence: TGCGCCAGCAGCCAAGTATTGGACAGGGGTTCGGGTGGCTACACCTTC.

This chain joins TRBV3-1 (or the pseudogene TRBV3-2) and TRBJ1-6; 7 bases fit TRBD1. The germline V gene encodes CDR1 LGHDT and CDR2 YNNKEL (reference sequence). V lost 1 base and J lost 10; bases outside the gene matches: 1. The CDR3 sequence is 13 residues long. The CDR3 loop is CASSQGQGSPLHF. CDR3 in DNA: TGTGCCAGCAGCCAAGGACAGGGCTCACCCCTCCACTTT.

CDR3 loop: CASSLTSGGTYEQYF. The CDR3 region has the DNA TGTGCCAGCAGCTTGACTAGCGGGGGAACCTACGAGCAGTACTTC. The chain recombines TRBV6-5 with TRBJ2-7, with 12 bases fitting TRBD2. J lost 2 bases, V lost 6 bases, and 5 bases had no gene match. Germline values: CDR1 MNHEY, CDR2 SVGAGI. The CDR3 is made up of 15 amino acids.

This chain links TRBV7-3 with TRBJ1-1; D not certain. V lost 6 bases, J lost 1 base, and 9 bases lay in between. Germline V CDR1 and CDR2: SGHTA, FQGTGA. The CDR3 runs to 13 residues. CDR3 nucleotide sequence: TGTGCCAGCAGAGCCGACAAGAACACTGAAGCTTTCTTT. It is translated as CASRADKNTEAFF.

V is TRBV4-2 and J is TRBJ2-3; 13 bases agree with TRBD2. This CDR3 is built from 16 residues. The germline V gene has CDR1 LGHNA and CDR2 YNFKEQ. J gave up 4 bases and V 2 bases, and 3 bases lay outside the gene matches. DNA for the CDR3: TGTGCCAGCAGCCAATGGACTAGCGGGGGCTCAGATACGCAGTATTTT. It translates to CASSQWTSGGSDTQYF.

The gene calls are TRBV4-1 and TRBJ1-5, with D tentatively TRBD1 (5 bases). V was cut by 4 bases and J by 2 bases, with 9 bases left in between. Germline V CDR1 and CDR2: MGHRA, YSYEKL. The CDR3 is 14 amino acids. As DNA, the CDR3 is TGCGCCAGCAGCCGGGGGGGTGGCAATCAGCCCCAGCATTTT. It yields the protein CASSRGGGNQPQHF.

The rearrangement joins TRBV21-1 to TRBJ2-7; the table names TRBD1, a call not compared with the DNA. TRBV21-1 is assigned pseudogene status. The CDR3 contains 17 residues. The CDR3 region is CASSKVCQEQCSYEQYV. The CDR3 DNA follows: TGTGCCAGCAGCAAAGTGTGCCAGGAACAATGCTCCTACGAGCAGTACGTC.

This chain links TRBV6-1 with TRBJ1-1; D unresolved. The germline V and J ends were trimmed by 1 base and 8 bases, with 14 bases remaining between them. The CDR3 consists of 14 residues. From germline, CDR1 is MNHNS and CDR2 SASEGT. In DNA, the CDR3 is TGTGCCAGCAGTGAAGGATCGGGCCGGAGGGAAGCTTTCTTT. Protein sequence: CASSEGSGRREAFF.

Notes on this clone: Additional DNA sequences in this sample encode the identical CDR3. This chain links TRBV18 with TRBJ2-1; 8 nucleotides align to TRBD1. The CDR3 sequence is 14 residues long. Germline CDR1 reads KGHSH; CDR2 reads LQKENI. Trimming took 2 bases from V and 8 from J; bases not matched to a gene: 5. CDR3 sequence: CASSPRTGLDEQFF. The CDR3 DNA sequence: TGTGCCAGCTCACCAAGGACAGGGCTGGATGAGCAGTTCTTC.

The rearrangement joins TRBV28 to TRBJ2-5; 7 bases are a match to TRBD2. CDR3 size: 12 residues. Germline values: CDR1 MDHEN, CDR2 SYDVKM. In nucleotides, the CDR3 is TGTGGCGCAGCGGGGCTGCCTGAGACCCAGTACTTC. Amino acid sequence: CGAAGLPETQYF.

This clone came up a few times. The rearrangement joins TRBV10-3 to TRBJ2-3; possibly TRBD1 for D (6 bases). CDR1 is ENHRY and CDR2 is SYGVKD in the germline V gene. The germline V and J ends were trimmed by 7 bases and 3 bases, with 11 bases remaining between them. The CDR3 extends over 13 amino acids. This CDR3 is CAITSGATDTQYF. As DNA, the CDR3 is TGTGCCATCACATCAGGGGCAACAGATACGCAGTATTTT.

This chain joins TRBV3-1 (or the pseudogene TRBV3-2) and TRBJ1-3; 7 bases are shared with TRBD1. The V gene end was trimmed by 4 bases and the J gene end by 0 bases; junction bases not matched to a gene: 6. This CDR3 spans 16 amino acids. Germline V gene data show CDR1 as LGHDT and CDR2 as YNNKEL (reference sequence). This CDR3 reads CASSPTGTASGNTIYF. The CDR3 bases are TGTGCCAGCAGCCCGACCGGGACAGCCTCTGGAAACACCATATATTTT.

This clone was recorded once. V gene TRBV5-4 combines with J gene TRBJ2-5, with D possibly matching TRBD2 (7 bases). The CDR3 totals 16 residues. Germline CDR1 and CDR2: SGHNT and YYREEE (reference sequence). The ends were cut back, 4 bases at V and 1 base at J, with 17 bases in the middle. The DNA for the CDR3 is TGTGCCAGCAGCGGGGGCGGGGCGGGGGCCCAAGAGACCCAGTACTTC. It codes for CASSGGGAGAQETQYF.

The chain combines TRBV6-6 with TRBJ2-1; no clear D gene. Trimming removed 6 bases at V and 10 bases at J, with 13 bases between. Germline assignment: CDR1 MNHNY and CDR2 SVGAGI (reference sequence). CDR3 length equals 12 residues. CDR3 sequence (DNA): TGTGCCAGCAGCTTACACCAGAAGGAGCAGTTCTTC. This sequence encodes CASSLHQKEQFF.

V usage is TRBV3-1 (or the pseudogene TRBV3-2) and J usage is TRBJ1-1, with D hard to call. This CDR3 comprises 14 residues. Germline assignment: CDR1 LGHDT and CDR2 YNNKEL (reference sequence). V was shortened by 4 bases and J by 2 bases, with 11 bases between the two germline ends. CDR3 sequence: CASSPSGRNTEAFF. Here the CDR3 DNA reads TGTGCCAGCAGCCCCTCGGGGAGAAACACTGAAGCTTTCTTT.

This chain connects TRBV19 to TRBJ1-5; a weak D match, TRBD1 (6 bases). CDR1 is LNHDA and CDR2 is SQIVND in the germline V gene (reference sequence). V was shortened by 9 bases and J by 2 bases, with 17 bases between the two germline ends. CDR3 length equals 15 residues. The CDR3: CASTGAGVGNQPQHF. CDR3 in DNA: TGTGCCAGCACCGGGGCAGGGGTTGGCAATCAGCCCCAGCATTTT.

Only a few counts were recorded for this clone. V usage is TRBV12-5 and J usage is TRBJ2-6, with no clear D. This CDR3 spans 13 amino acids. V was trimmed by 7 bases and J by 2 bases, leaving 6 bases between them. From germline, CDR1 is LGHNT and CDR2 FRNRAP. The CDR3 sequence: CASVAPGANVLTF. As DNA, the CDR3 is TGTGCTAGTGTGGCCCCTGGGGCCAACGTCCTGACTTTC.

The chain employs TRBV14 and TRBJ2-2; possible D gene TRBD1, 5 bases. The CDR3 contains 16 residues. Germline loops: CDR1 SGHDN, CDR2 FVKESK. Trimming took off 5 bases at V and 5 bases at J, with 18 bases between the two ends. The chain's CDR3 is CASSLRTGQRTGELFF. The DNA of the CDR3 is TGTGCCAGCAGCTTACGAACAGGACAACGAACCGGGGAGCTGTTTTTT.

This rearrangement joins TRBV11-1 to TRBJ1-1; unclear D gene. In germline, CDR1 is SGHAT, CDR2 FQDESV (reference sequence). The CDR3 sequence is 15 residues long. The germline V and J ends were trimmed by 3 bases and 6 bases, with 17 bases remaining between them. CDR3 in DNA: TGTGCCAGCAGCTTCCCAGACGGTGGAGTCTCTGAAGCTTTCTTT. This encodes CASSFPDGGVSEAFF.

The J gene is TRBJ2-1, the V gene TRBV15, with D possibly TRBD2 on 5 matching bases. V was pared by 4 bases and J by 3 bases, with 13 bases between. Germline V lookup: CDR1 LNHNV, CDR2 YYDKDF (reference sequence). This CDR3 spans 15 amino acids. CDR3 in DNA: TGTGCCACCAGCACCCGGGATGTAATCTACAATGAGCAGTTCTTC. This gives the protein CATSTRDVIYNEQFF.

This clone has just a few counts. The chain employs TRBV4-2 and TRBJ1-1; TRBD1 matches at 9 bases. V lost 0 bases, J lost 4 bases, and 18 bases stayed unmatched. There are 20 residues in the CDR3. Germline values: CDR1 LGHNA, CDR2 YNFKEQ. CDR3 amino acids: CASSQDSTGGASWVTTEAFF. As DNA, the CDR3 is TGTGCCAGCAGCCAAGATTCTACAGGGGGCGCGTCGTGGGTGACCACTGAAGCTTTCTTT.

CDR3 amino acids: CASRDDRAVADTQYF. CDR3 DNA: TGTGCCAGCAGGGATGACAGGGCGGTCGCAGATACGCAGTATTTT. The rearrangement joins TRBV7-9 to TRBJ2-3, with 7 bases identical to TRBD1. Per germline, CDR1 SEHNR and CDR2 FQNEAQ (reference sequence). Trimming removed 6 bases from V and 4 bases from J; junction bases left unmatched: 10. CDR3 length: 15 residues.